Described below is a single TCR beta chain sequence and its context. Methods used by the authors: Estimated nucleated cell counts came from reference gene primer amplification. The data were produced by immunoSEQ multiplex PCR, yet TCRdb's version contains in-frame clones alone and is incomplete. V and J calls and clone size are copied from that table; D and trimming were computed from the DNA. The sample has roughly 100,000 clones, approximately 90% seen once; the top ten hold approximately 4.8%. This record comes from a study of blood T cell repertoires in COVID-19. Study-level background: Samples representing acute and convalescent COVID-19 were sourced from the United States, Italy and Spain. T cells, B-cell-depleted T cells, or PBMCs provided the cDNA or gDNA that served as material.

CDR1 is SGHNT and CDR2 is YYREEE in the germline V gene (reference sequence). Trimming took off 4 bases at V and 0 bases at J, with 17 bases between the two ends. The CDR3 runs to 16 residues. The sample taken for sequencing was peripheral blood. The TCR sequence derives from an elderly woman with active COVID-19. V and J are TRBV5-4 and TRBJ2-7; tentatively, D is TRBD2 (6 bases). The CDR3 DNA reads as TGTGCCAGCAGCCCCTCGGAGGGCGTTATCTCCTACGAGCAGTACTTC. Amino acids: CASSPSEGVISYEQYF.